This record looks at one T cell receptor beta chain sequence and its context. These data belong to a study of blood T cell repertoires in COVID-19. Germline CDR1 is SEHNR and CDR2 is FQNEAQ (reference sequence). This CDR3 spans 13 amino acids. V was clipped by 1 base and J by 6 bases; unmatched bases: 2. The table came from immunoSEQ multiplex PCR; TCRdb's copy has only in-frame clones and leaves some out. The sample contains a few hundred thousand clones, around 87% of which appear only once. The TCR originated in a woman in her sixties with COVID-19, enrolled during active disease. Sequenced input: peripheral blood. This rearrangement joins TRBV7-9 to TRBJ1-2; 7 nucleotides align to TRBD1. The CDR3 DNA follows: TGTGCCAGCAGCTTAGAGACAGGGAATGGCTACACCTTC. The encoded protein is CASSLETGNGYTF. The variable domain in full, completed from reference TRBV7-9 and TRBJ1-2, reads DTGVSQNPRHKITKRGQNVTFRCDPISEHNRLYWYRQTLGQGPEFLTYFQNEAQLEKSRLLSDRFSAERPKGSFSTLEIQRTEQGDSAMYLCASSLETGNGYTFGSGTRLTVV.